One T cell receptor (beta chain) is described in this entry. The data originate from a study of blood T cell repertoires in COVID-19. Whole-study context: The study drew acute and convalescent COVID-19 samples from the United States, Italy and Spain. T cells, B-cell-depleted T cells, or PBMCs supplied cDNA or gDNA.

The CDR3 covers 14 residues. Germline assignment: CDR1 KGHSH and CDR2 LQKENI. The V gene end was trimmed by 2 bases and the J gene end by 0 bases; junction bases not matched to a gene: 1. Authors' data handling: Amplification with reference gene primers provided the estimates of nucleated cell counts. The protocol was immunoSEQ multiplex PCR, while the TCRdb copy is restricted to in-frame clones and leaves out a portion. Clone size and V and J calls were adopted from that table, with D and trimming inferred from the DNA. The sample includes approximately 85,000 clones, around four fifths of them seen just once.

The sequence was obtained from a woman in her seventies with active or convalescent COVID-19. The chain recombines TRBV18 with TRBJ2-7; 7 nucleotides match TRBD1. The sequenced sample consisted of peripheral blood. The CDR3, as DNA: TGTGCCAGCTCACCAGACAGGGTCTCCTACGAGCAGTACTTC. Translation: CASSPDRVSYEQYF.